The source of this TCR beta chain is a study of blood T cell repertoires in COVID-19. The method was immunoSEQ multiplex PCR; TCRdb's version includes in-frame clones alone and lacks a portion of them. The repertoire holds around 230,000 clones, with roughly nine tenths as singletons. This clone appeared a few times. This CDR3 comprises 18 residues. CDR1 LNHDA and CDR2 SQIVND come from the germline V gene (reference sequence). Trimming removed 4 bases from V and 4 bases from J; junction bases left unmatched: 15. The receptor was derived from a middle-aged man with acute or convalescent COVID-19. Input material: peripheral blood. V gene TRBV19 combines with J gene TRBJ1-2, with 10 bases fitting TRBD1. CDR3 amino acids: CASSTKWSGTGDPYGYTF. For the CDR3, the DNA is TGTGCCAGTAGTACCAAGTGGTCCGGGACAGGGGATCCCTATGGCTACACCTTC.